The rows below give T cell receptor beta chains drawn from one sample of a study of beta chain features in type 1 diabetes. Here immunoSEQ multiplex PCR was the method, and the copy in TCRdb shows in-frame clones only, minus some. The profile covers under 450,000 clones, with 14% appearing a single time and roughly 0.038% taken by the ten largest. The sample comprised naive CD4+ T cells from blood. These receptors were taken from a man aged 25 to 40 in good health. The CDR3 runs from the conserved cysteine through the conserved F or W. A D gene is named only where the DNA matches it firmly. A row's size may be missing; if present it is once, few, many or a size class.

V: TRBV10-3; D: TRBD2; size: few; J: TRBJ2-5; DNA: TGTGCCATCAGGGAAATAGCGGGAGCGTTAGAGACCCAGTACTTC; CDR3: CAIREIAGALETQYF
V: TRBV6-5; D: NA; size: NA; J: TRBJ2-4; DNA: TGTGCCAGCAGTCCAGAACAGGGAGCCAAAAACATTCAGTACTTC; CDR3: CASSPEQGAKNIQYF
V: TRBV7-2; D: NA; size: few; J: TRBJ2-2; DNA: TGTGCCAGCAGCTTAGAGAGGACCGGGGAGCTGTTTTTT; CDR3: CASSLERTGELFF
V: TRBV6-5; D: NA; size: few; J: TRBJ1-5; DNA: TGTGCCAGCAGCCGGGTTTCCAATCAGCCCCAGCATTTT; CDR3: CASSRVSNQPQHF
V: TRBV7-2; D: NA; size: NA; J: TRBJ2-1; DNA: TGTGCCAGCAGCCCTGACGGAGTCGCTGAGCAGTTCTTC; CDR3: CASSPDGVAEQFF
V: TRBV4-1; D: NA; size: few; J: TRBJ1-4; DNA: TGCGCCAGCAGCCAAGATACGGGGACTCATCTGTTTTTT; CDR3: CASSQDTGTHLFF
V: TRBV30; D: TRBD1; size: NA; J: TRBJ1-2; DNA: TGTGCCTGGAGAACCACAGGGGGCGGAGGCTACACCTTC; CDR3: CAWRTTGGGGYTF
V: TRBV18; D: NA; size: few; J: TRBJ2-7; DNA: TGTGCCAGCTCACCACCGACTAGGTTGGGCGAGCAGTACTTC; CDR3: CASSPPTRLGEQYF
V: TRBV5-4; D: TRBD2; size: few; J: TRBJ2-1; DNA: TGTGCCAGCAGCCCTCCCGGGACTAGCGATGAGCAGTTCTTC; CDR3: CASSPPGTSDEQFF
V: TRBV7-2; D: NA; size: many; J: TRBJ2-4; DNA: TGTGCCAGCAGCTTTGGACAGACCAAAAACATTCAGTACTTC; CDR3: CASSFGQTKNIQYF
V: TRBV7-2; D: TRBD2; size: NA; J: TRBJ2-5; DNA: TGTGCCAGCAGCTTATTTGTAGGTAGCGGGAGTCAGGAGACCCAGTACTTC; CDR3: CASSLFVGSGSQETQYF
V: TRBV7-2; D: TRBD1; size: few; J: TRBJ1-2; DNA: TGTGCCAGCAGCTTAGGCGGGACAGAGTTCTATGGCTACACCTTC; CDR3: CASSLGGTEFYGYTF
V: TRBV9; D: TRBD2; size: NA; J: TRBJ2-3; DNA: TGTGCCAGCAGCGTAGGACTAGCGGATAGCACAGATACGCAGTATTTT; CDR3: CASSVGLADSTDTQYF
V: TRBV15; D: TRBD2; size: few; J: TRBJ2-3; DNA: TGTGCCACCAGCCGACTAGCGGGATCAGATACGCAGTATTTT; CDR3: CATSRLAGSDTQYF
V: TRBV18; D: TRBD1; size: few; J: TRBJ1-1; DNA: TGTGCCAGCTCGGCACTGGTGGGGACAGGGATGAACACTGAAGCTTTCTTT; CDR3: CASSALVGTGMNTEAFF
V: TRBV7-2; D: NA; size: NA; J: TRBJ1-6; DNA: TGTGCCAGCAGCTTAGTACGTTTTAATTCACCCCTCCACTTT; CDR3: CASSLVRFNSPLHF
V: TRBV5-1; D: NA; size: NA; J: TRBJ2-5; DNA: TGCGCCAGCAGCTTGTTAGGCGAAGAGACCCAGTACTTC; CDR3: CASSLLGEETQYF
V: TRBV5-6; D: NA; size: NA; J: TRBJ2-3; DNA: TGTGCCAGCAGCTCCAAGGTGGGAGAGGCAGATACGCAGTATTTT; CDR3: CASSSKVGEADTQYF
V: TRBV9; D: NA; size: few; J: TRBJ2-3; DNA: TGTGCCAGCAGCGTGAGCGGACGCACAGATACGCAGTATTTT; CDR3: CASSVSGRTDTQYF
V: TRBV27; D: NA; size: NA; J: TRBJ2-3; DNA: TGTGCCAGCAGTCGGGGCCTCAGCACAGATACGCAGTATTTT; CDR3: CASSRGLSTDTQYF
V: TRBV28; D: TRBD1; size: NA; J: TRBJ1-6; DNA: TGTGCCAGCAGTTCTTGGACAGGGAATTCACCCCTCCACTTT; CDR3: CASSSWTGNSPLHF
V: TRBV7-2; D: TRBD2; size: NA; J: TRBJ2-7; DNA: TGTGCCAGCAGCTTAGCGGGGGGGTATTCCTACGAGCAGTACTTC; CDR3: CASSLAGGYSYEQYF
V: TRBV7-2; D: NA; size: NA; J: TRBJ1-1; DNA: TGTGCCAGCAGCTTAGCGACGGAGAACACTGAAGCTTTCTTT; CDR3: CASSLATENTEAFF
V: TRBV4-2; D: NA; size: NA; J: TRBJ2-2; DNA: TGTGCCAGCAGCCCCCGCGCGAACACCGGGGAGCTGTTTTTT; CDR3: CASSPRANTGELFF
V: TRBV10-3; D: TRBD1; size: few; J: TRBJ2-2; DNA: TGTGCCATCAGTCGGACAGGCACCGGGGAGCTGTTTTTT; CDR3: CAISRTGTGELFF
V: TRBV30; D: NA; size: NA; J: TRBJ2-3; DNA: TGTGCCTGGAGTACAGGCAGGGATACGCAGTATTTT; CDR3: CAWSTGRDTQYF
V: TRBV5-4; D: NA; size: NA; J: TRBJ1-2; DNA: TGTGCCAGCAGCCCGGGAACAAACTATGGCTACACCTTC; CDR3: CASSPGTNYGYTF
V: TRBV25-1; D: NA; size: few; J: TRBJ2-6; DNA: TGTGCCGCACGGTCTCGGAGGGAGTCTGGGGCCAACGTCCTGACTTTC; CDR3: CAARSRRESGANVLTF